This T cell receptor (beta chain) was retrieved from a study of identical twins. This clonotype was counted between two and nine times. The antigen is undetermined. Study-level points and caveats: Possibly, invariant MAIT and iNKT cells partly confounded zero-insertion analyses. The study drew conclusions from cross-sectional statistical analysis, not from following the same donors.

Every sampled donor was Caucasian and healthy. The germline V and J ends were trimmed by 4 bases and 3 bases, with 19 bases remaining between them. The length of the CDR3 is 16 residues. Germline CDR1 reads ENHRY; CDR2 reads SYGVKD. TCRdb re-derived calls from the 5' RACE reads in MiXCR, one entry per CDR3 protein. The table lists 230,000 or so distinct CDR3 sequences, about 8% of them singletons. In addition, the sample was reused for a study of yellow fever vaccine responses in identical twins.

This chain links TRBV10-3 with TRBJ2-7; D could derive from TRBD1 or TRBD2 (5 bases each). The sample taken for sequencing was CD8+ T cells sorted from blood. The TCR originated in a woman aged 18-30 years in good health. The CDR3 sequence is CAISVESRGSVYEQYF. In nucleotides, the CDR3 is TGTGCCATCAGTGTGGAATCGAGGGGCTCTGTCTACGAGCAGTACTTC.